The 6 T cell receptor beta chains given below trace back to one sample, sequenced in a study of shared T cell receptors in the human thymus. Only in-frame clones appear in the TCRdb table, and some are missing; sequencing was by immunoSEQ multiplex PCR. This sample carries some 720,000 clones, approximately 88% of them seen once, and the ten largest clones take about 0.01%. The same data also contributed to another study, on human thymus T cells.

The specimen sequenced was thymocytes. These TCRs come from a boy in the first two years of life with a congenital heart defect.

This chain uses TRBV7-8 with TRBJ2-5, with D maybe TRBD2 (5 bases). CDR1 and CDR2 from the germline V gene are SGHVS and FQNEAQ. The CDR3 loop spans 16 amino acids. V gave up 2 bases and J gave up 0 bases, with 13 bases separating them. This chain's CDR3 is CASSLSPDWNQETQYF. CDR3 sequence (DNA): TGTGCCAGCAGCTTAAGCCCGGACTGGAACCAAGAGACCCAGTACTTC.

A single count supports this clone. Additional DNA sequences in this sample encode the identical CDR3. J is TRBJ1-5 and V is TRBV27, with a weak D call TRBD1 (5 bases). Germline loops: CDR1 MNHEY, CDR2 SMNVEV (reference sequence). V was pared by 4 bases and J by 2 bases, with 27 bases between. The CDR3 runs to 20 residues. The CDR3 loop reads CASSSATESRTGDGNQPQHF. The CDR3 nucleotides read TGTGCCAGCAGTTCCGCGACAGAGAGTCGCACCGGAGATGGCAATCAGCCCCAGCATTTT.

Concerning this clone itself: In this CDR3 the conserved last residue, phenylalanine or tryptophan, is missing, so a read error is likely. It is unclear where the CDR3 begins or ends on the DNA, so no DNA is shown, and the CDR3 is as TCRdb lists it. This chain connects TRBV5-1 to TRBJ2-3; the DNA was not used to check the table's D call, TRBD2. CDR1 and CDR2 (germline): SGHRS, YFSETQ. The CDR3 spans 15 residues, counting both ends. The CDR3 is CASSLESSGRGLLVT.

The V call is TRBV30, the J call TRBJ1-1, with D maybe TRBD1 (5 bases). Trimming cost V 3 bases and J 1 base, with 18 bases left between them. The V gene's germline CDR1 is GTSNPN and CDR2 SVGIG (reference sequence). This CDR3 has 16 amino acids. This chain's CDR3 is CAWSGPWGLTNTEAFF. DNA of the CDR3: TGTGCCTGGAGCGGGCCCTGGGGACTTACGAACACTGAAGCTTTCTTT.

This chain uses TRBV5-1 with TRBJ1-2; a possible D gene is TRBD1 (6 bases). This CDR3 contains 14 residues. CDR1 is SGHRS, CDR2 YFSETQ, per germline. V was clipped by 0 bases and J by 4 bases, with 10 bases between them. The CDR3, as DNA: TGCGCCAGCAGCTTGGCCGACAGGACCTATGGCTACACCTTC. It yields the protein CASSLADRTYGYTF.

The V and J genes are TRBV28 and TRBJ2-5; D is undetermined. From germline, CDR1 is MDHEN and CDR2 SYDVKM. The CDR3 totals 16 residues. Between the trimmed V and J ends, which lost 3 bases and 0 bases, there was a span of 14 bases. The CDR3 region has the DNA TGTGCCAGCAGTTTTAAGGCTGGGCCGTACCAAGAGACCCAGTACTTC. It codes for CASSFKAGPYQETQYF.